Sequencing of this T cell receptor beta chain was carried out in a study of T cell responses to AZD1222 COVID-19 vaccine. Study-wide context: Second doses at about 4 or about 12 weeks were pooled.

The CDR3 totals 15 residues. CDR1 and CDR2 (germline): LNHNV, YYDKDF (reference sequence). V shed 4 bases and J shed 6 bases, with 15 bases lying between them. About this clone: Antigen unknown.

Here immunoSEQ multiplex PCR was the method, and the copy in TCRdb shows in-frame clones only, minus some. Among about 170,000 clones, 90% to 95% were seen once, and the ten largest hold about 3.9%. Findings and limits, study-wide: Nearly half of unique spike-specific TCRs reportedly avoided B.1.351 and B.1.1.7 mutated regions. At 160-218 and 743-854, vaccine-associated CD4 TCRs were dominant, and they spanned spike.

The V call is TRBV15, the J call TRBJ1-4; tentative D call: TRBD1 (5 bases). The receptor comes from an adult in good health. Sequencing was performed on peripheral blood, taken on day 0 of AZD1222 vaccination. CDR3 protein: CATSIRQGIDEKLFF. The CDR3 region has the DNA TGTGCCACCAGCATCCGCCAGGGTATAGATGAAAAACTGTTTTTT.